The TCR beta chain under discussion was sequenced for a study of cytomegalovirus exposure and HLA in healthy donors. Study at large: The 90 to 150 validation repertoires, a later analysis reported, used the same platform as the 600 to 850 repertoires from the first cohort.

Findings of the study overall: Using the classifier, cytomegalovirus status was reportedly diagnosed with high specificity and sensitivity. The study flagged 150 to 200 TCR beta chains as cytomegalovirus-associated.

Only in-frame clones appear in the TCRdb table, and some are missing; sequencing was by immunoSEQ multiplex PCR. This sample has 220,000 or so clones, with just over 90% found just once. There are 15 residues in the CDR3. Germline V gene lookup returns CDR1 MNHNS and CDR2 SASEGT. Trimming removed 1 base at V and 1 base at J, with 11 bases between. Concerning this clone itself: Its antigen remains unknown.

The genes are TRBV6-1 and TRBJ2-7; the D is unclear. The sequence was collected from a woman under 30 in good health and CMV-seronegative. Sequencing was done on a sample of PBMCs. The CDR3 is CASSEVFGRSYEQYF. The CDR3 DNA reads TGTGCCAGCAGTGAAGTATTCGGCAGGTCCTACGAGCAGTACTTC.